One and the same sample provided the 20 T cell receptor beta chains below, sequenced in a study of blood T cell repertoires in COVID-19 (dated by TCRdb to about 2020). The method behind the library was the immunoSEQ multiplex PCR assay. TCRdb provides this immuneACCESS table in a form limited to in-frame rearrangements. Some clones are lacking; in checked studies, under half of them reflect an unresolved V gene, and why the rest are absent is not known. The sample includes approximately 250,000 clones, with 85% to 95% observed a single time. The top ten clones comprise 2.5% to 3% of the sample. Sequencing was performed on PBMCs or T cells enriched from blood (not recorded which). The origin of the receptors is a middle-aged man who had been exposed to COVID-19.

In this sample, this clone turned up once. This chain links TRBV7-3 with TRBJ2-1; 8 nucleotides line up with TRBD2. Germline V CDR1 and CDR2: SGHTA, FQGTGA. The J segment lost 2 bases and the V segment lost 4 bases, leaving 4 bases of the junction unmatched. The CDR3 loop spans 15 amino acids. In DNA, the CDR3 is TGTGCCAGCAGCTCCGTTAGCGGGACCTACAATGAGCAGTTCTTC. Its translation is CASSSVSGTYNEQFF.

The chain links TRBV7-9 to TRBJ2-1; D gene unclear. The CDR3 consists of 14 residues. Trimming pared 2 bases from V and 7 bases from J, leaving 12 bases between. CDR1 and CDR2 from the germline V gene are SEHNR and FQNEAQ (reference sequence). The CDR3 region is CASSLSGFGNEQFF. The CDR3 coding sequence is TGTGCCAGCAGCTTATCCGGGTTCGGGAATGAGCAGTTCTTC.

V and J are TRBV25-1 and TRBJ1-2; the match to TRBD1 covers 9 bases. Germline V gene data show CDR1 as MGHDK and CDR2 as SYGVNS. The CDR3 covers 13 residues. J was trimmed by 3 bases and V by 10 bases; bases with no gene match: 6. The CDR3 DNA sequence: TGTGCCACCACAGGGGGCTGGGACTATGGCTACACCTTC. This translates into CATTGGWDYGYTF.

The CDR3 sequence: CAWRGRENYNEQFF. The CDR3, as DNA: TGTGCCTGGAGAGGGCGGGAGAACTACAATGAGCAGTTCTTC. The rearrangement links TRBV30 to TRBJ2-1, with 7 bases lining up with TRBD2. V trimming: 3 bases; J trimming: 3 bases; junction bases outside the gene matches: 5. This CDR3 is 14 amino acids long. Germline V gene data show CDR1 as GTSNPN and CDR2 as SVGIG (reference sequence).

This rearrangement joins TRBV7-9 to TRBJ1-6; TRBD1 is a possible D gene (5 bases). Per germline, CDR1 SEHNR and CDR2 FQNEAQ (reference sequence). V was trimmed by 2 bases and J by 8 bases, leaving 19 bases between them. The CDR3 length is 17 residues. For the CDR3, the DNA is TGTGCCAGCAGCTTAACGTTTTCTCAGGGTACGGATTCACCCCTCCACTTT. The encoded protein is CASSLTFSQGTDSPLHF.

J is TRBJ2-2 and V is TRBV13; no reliable D call. This CDR3 comprises 13 residues. Trimming removed 5 bases from V and 0 bases from J, with 4 bases in between. Looked up from germline, CDR1 is PRHDT and CDR2 is FYEKMQ (reference sequence). In DNA, the CDR3 is TGTGCCAGCAGCCCCGCGAACACCGGGGAGCTGTTTTTT. Translated: CASSPANTGELFF. Together with reference TRBV13 and TRBJ2-2, the CDR3 gives the full variable domain: AAGVIQSPRHLIKEKRETATLKCYPIPRHDTVYWYQQGPGQDPQFLISFYEKMQSDKGSIPDRFSAQQFSDYHSELNMSSLELGDSALYFCASSPANTGELFFGEGSRLTVL.

The chain recombines TRBV6-4 with TRBJ1-1, with 7 nucleotides matching TRBD1. CDR3 size: 12 residues. Per germline, CDR1 MRHNA and CDR2 SNTAGT. The ends lost 0 bases at V and 10 bases at J; junction bases unmatched: 2. CDR3 sequence (DNA): TGTGCCAGCAGTGACTCGACAGGGCGAGCTTTCTTT. Its protein is CASSDSTGRAFF.

The chain joins TRBV3-1 (or the pseudogene TRBV3-2) to TRBJ1-6, with TRBD1 matching 9 bases. CDR1 and CDR2 from the germline V gene are LGHDT and YNNKEL (reference sequence). The CDR3 spans 18 residues. J gave up 6 bases and V 4 bases, and 13 bases lay outside the gene matches. The CDR3 nucleotides read TGTGCCAGCAGCCTTAGCCCCCCCGGGACAGGGTCTAATTCACCCCTCCACTTT. Protein product: CASSLSPPGTGSNSPLHF.

The chain combines TRBV7-3 with TRBJ2-2, with 9 positions matching TRBD1. This CDR3 spans 23 amino acids. The junction had 20 bases not matched to a gene; V was cut back by 0 bases and J by 0 bases. Germline V CDR1 and CDR2: SGHTA, FQGTGA. CDR3 sequence reads: CASSLTLSVVWDRAGPNTGELFF. CDR3 nucleotides: TGTGCCAGCAGCTTAACGTTATCAGTGGTCTGGGACAGGGCCGGTCCGAACACCGGGGAGCTGTTTTTT. The full variable domain, its missing parts supplied by reference TRBV7-3 and TRBJ2-2, is GAGVSQTPSNKVTEKGKYVELRCDPISGHTALYWYRQSLGQGPEFLIYFQGTGAADDSGLPNDRFFAVRPEGSVSTLKIQRTERGDSAVYLCASSLTLSVVWDRAGPNTGELFFGEGSRLTVL.

DNA of the CDR3: TGTGCCAGCGGTATATATGAGGATCAGCCCCAGCATTTT. This sequence encodes CASGIYEDQPQHF. The chain combines TRBV6-5 with TRBJ1-5; D not resolved. CDR3 size: 13 residues. CDR1 is MNHEY and CDR2 is SVGAGI in the germline V gene. Trimming removed 8 bases from V and 5 bases from J, with 13 bases in between.

V usage is TRBV28 and J usage is TRBJ1-2; a possible D gene is TRBD1 (5 bases). CDR1 is MDHEN, CDR2 SYDVKM, per germline. The germline V and J ends were trimmed by 6 bases and 8 bases, with 22 bases remaining between them. The CDR3 runs 15 residues. The CDR3 spells CASSKVARAFEGYTF. CDR3 nucleotide sequence: TGTGCCAGCAGCAAGGTGGCCAGGGCTTTCGAGGGCTACACCTTC.

This chain joins TRBV4-3 and TRBJ2-7; the D is unclear. V lost 0 bases and J 2 bases, leaving 11 bases between the germline ends. There are 15 residues in the CDR3. Germline V lookup: CDR1 LGHNA, CDR2 YSLEER. The CDR3 is CASSQDPLSTYEQYF. The DNA for the CDR3 is TGCGCCAGCAGCCAAGATCCTCTATCTACCTACGAGCAGTACTTC.

The gene calls are TRBV28 and TRBJ1-2; D unresolved. CDR1 MDHEN and CDR2 SYDVKM come from the germline V gene. The V end was cut by 3 bases, the J end by 8 bases, with 13 bases between. This CDR3 is 13 amino acids long. CDR3 coding DNA: TGTGCCAGCAGTTTGGAAGAGGCGCCCGGCTACACCTTC. Residues: CASSLEEAPGYTF.

The chain combines TRBV4-3 with TRBJ2-5; D remains ambiguous. Germline V gene lookup returns CDR1 LGHNA and CDR2 YSLEER. Trimming took 0 bases from V and 4 from J, leaving 12 bases between them. The CDR3 has 15 residues. The DNA for the CDR3 is TGCGCCAGCAGCCAAGATACGGTAGTCGGAGAGACCCAGTACTTC. Translated: CASSQDTVVGETQYF.

The chain joins TRBV6-2 or TRBV6-3 to TRBJ1-1; 7 bases agree with TRBD1. This CDR3 has 14 residues. From germline, CDR1 is MNHEY and CDR2 SVGEGT. V lost 5 bases and J lost 3; bases outside the gene matches: 6. The DNA for the CDR3 is TGTGCCAGCAGTCTAGGGGGCGCGTACACTGAAGCTTTCTTT. Its protein product is CASSLGGAYTEAFF.

The chain uses TRBV28 and TRBJ2-3; D is unresolved. V was clipped by 3 bases and J by 6 bases, with 7 bases between them. The CDR3 has 12 residues. Germline V CDR1 and CDR2: MDHEN, SYDVKM. CDR3 sequence: CASSFLEDTQYF. The DNA for the CDR3 is TGTGCCAGCAGTTTTTTGGAGGATACGCAGTATTTT.

The genes are TRBV5-1 and TRBJ2-7; D gene unclear. The CDR3 consists of 14 residues. CDR1 is SGHRS and CDR2 is YFSETQ in the germline V gene. Trimming removed 2 bases at V and 0 bases at J, with 9 bases between. The CDR3 DNA is TGCGCCAGCAGCTTTGAGTTTAGCTCCTACGAGCAGTACTTC. Translating it yields CASSFEFSSYEQYF. The variable domain in full, with the rest retrieved from reference TRBV5-1 and TRBJ2-7, is KAGVTQTPRYLIKTRGQQVTLSCSPISGHRSVSWYQQTPGQGLQFLFEYFSETQRNKGNFPGRFSGRQFSNSRSEMNVSTLELGDSALYLCASSFEFSSYEQYFGPGTRLTVT.

J is TRBJ1-2 and V is TRBV3-1 (or the pseudogene TRBV3-2); D call uncertain. This CDR3 has 14 residues. V was trimmed by 2 bases and J by 3 bases, leaving 10 bases between them. Germline V CDR1 and CDR2: LGHDT, YNNKEL (reference sequence). The chain's CDR3 is CASSQSPEDYGYTF. CDR3 DNA: TGTGCCAGCAGCCAAAGCCCCGAAGACTATGGCTACACCTTC.

The rearrangement joins TRBV5-1 to TRBJ2-5; 9 positions match TRBD1. The V gene's germline CDR1 is SGHRS and CDR2 YFSETQ. The CDR3 is 14 amino acids. Trimming removed 6 bases from V and 3 bases from J; junction bases left unmatched: 6. The CDR3 region is CASTSTGGKETQYF. The DNA of the CDR3 is TGCGCCAGCACCTCAACAGGGGGCAAAGAGACCCAGTACTTC.

The V gene is TRBV21-1, the J gene TRBJ1-2; the listed D gene, TRBD1, was not tested against the DNA. TRBV21-1 has pseudogene status. The length of the CDR3 is 15 residues. DNA of the CDR3: TGTGCCAGCAGCCCGCGACAGGCTGGAGTTTATGGCTACACCTTC. Translated, it gives CASSPRQAGVYGYTF.